Here is one TCR beta chain with its context. Its antigen is as yet unknown. This entry comes from a study of T cells in Graves' hyperthyroidism and ophthalmopathy. Amplification yielded TCR beta CDR3 regions, with RNA transcripts as the source. In the first-round RT-PCR of the TCR CDR3, the HTBI primer set was used. TCRdb re-analysed the multiplex PCR reads in MiXCR, keeping a single row per CDR3 protein. This repertoire shows 300,000 or so distinct CDR3 sequences, about 20% found once; its top ten account for approximately 49%. The definition of stable Graves' hyperthyroidism was no ophthalmopathy progression within 18 months. Findings and limits, study-wide: Ophthalmopathy could be told apart from stable hyperthyroidism with a 13 V-J model.

Trimming took off 2 bases at V and 1 base at J, with 9 bases between the two ends. The CDR3 runs 15 residues. Germline loops: CDR1 SGHRS, CDR2 YFSETQ. What was sequenced was blood. This chain connects TRBV5-1 to TRBJ2-2; the D is unclear. This TCR derives from a woman aged 45-60 years with Graves' hyperthyroidism. CDR3 loop: CASSLTERNTGELFF. In DNA, the CDR3 is TGCGCCAGCAGCTTAACGGAGAGGAACACCGGGGAGCTGTTTTTT. The entire variable domain, with the rest obtained from reference TRBV5-1 and TRBJ2-2, is as follows: KAGVTQTPRYLIKTRGQQVTLSCSPISGHRSVSWYQQTPGQGLQFLFEYFSETQRNKGNFPGRFSGRQFSNSRSEMNVSTLELGDSALYLCASSLTERNTGELFFGEGSRLTVL.